This T cell receptor beta chain was sequenced during a study of cytotoxic CD8 clonotypes in ibrutinib-treated CLL (dated by TCRdb to the early 2020s). As for the study more broadly: The cohort was composed of 10 to 11 relapsed/refractory and roughly 15 treatment-naive patients; IGHV unmutated status was identified in 17 patients. Responses were partial in some 24 patients and complete in 2; after median approximately 66 months follow-up, some 15 stayed in remission and approximately 12 progressed. Response samples were taken after a median of approximately 12 months on treatment, ranging from about 6 to 40 months. An average of roughly 250,000 productive templates and 80,000 to 95,000 productive rearrangements was obtained per sample. Longitudinal samples were obtainable from about 30% of the roughly 86 participants in the trial. Cryopreserved peripheral blood mononuclear cells were collected at three points: before therapy, at response, and at either sustained remission or disease progression. Every remission and progressive disease sample was obtained while ibrutinib was still being received by the patients.

What the work shows at the level of the full study, not this receptor alone: An increase in clonality was observed at ibrutinib response, with clonality remaining stable during sustained remission and falling back toward baseline at progression. Public clonotypes were found to be uncommon and were observed to contract or remain stable during treatment; the increase in clonality was shown to reflect expansion of private clonotypes at ibrutinib response. Sustained-remission and progressing patients did not have matched sampling times, and lymph node repertoires were not examined. Baseline clonality exceeded that of age-matched healthy donors and correlated strongly with circulating CD8+ T-cell counts.

This clone was detected a few times. What antigen it recognizes has not been identified. There are no base qualities to consult, and no much larger clone falls within one base. Each clonotype received, on average, around 9.6x coverage in deep resolution sequencing performed on a MiSeq, where the target depth lay between 1 in 1 million and 1 in 200,000 T cells. The immunoSEQ hsTCRB Kit was used to generate the TCR beta libraries. Regarding the original processing steps: The data were analyzed with ImmunoSEQ Analyzer and ImmunoSEQ Data Assistant, and V, D and J gene assignments followed IMGT definitions. Clonality was computed as one minus normalized Shannon entropy of productive rearrangement frequencies, ranging from 0 to 1. Only overrepresented clonotypes making up at least 0.05% of each patient's repertoire were included in the public clonotype analysis. Some 13 age-matched healthy donor repertoires from immuneACCESS served as clonality controls. TCRdb obtained this table from immuneACCESS and retained in-frame rearrangements with V and J assigned. These tables miss some clones; where compared with another copy, unresolved V genes account for less than half of the shortfall, and the remainder is unexplained. V and J calls and clone size come straight from that table; D and trimming were deduced from the DNA. The table for this sample lists just over 200,000 clones; around 75% of them were counted only once. The ten largest clones capture more than 4.5% of the sample.

Counted from cysteine to phenylalanine, this CDR3 has 14 amino acids. The entry retains the CDR3 DNA only, 42 bases that are in frame from base 1. For CDR1 and CDR2, the germline V gene lists SGDLS and YYNGEE. The V and J ends are trimmed by 4 bases and 0 bases, leaving 8 bases between them. What the time point label conveys for this sample: approximately 11 months on ibrutinib. For TCR beta library preparation, roughly 2.2 micrograms of genomic DNA were isolated from cryopreserved PBMCs. High-throughput TCR beta sequencing was performed on longitudinal blood samples from CLL patients receiving ibrutinib monotherapy. The patients took part in an open-label, single-center phase 2 trial of ibrutinib monotherapy.

The sample here was PBMCs, taken after 12 months of ibrutinib treatment. This receptor was identified in a human donor with chronic lymphocytic leukemia. Recombination linked TRBV9 to TRBJ1-3, with the identity of the D gene unclear. The nucleotides read TGTGCCAGCAGCCTTCCACCCTCTGGAAACACCATATATTTT. This translates into CASSLPPSGNTIYF.